This T cell receptor beta chain came from a study of T cells in tuberculosis. Germline V gene data show CDR1 as MNHEY and CDR2 as SVGAGI. Germline trimming cut 4 bases from V and 1 base from J; bases unmatched to any gene: 4. The CDR3 loop spans 15 amino acids. Only in-frame clones appear in the TCRdb table, and some are missing; sequencing was by immunoSEQ multiplex PCR. The profile shows more than 70,000 clones, roughly 88% of them singletons. Cells were sorted from thawed PBMC rested overnight and stained with GMM-loaded CD1B tetramer, viability dye and anti-CD3. The lipid loaded on the CD1B tetramers was C32 glucose monomycolate from Rhodococcus equi.

Material: CD1b-GMM tetramer-negative cells sorted from PBMCs. The J gene is TRBJ1-5, the V gene TRBV6-5; 7 bases are shared with TRBD1. The receptor was isolated from an adult woman with latent tuberculosis. The CDR3 coding sequence is TGTGCCAGCAGTTTCCGACAGGGAAGCAATCAGCCCCAGCATTTT. Protein product: CASSFRQGSNQPQHF.